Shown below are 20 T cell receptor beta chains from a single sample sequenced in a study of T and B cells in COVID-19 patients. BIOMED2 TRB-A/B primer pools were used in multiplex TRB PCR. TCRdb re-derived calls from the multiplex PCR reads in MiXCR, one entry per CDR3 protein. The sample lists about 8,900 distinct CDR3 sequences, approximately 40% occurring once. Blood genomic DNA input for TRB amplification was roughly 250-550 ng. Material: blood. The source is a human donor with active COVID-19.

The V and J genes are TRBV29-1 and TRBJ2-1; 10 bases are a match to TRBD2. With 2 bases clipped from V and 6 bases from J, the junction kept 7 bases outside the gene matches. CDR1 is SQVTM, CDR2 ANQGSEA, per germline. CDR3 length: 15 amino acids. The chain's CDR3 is CSVEFTSGAPNEQFF. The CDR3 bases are TGCAGCGTTGAATTTACTAGCGGGGCCCCCAATGAGCAGTTCTTC.

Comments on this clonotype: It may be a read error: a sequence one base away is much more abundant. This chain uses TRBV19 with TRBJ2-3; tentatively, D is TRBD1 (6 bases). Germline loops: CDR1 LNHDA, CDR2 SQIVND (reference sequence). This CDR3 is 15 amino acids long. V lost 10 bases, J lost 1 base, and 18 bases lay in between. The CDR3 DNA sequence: TGTGCCATTAAACTGGGGGCGAGTGGCACAGATACGCAGTATTTT. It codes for CAIKLGASGTDTQYF.

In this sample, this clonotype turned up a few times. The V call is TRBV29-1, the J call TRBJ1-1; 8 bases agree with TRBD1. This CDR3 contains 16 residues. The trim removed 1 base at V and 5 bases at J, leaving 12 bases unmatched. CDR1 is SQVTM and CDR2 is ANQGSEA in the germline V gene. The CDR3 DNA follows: TGCAGCGTTGAAGGTGGCCGGCACAGGGGGGGAACTGAAGCTTTCTTT. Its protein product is CSVEGGRHRGGTEAFF. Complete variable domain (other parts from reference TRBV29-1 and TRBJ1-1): SAVISQKPSRDICQRGTSLTIQCQVDSQVTMMFWYRQQPGQSLTLIATANQGSEATYESGFVIDKFPISRPNLTFSTLTVSNMSPEDSSIYLCSVEGGRHRGGTEAFFGQGTRLTVV.

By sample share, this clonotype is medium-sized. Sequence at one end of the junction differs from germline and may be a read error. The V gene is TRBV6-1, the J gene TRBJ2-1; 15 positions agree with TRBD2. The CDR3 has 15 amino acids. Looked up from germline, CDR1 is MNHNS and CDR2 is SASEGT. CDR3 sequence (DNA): TGTGCCAGCAGCGAAGGGACTAGCGGGGGGTTTGAGCAGTTCTTC. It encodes CASSEGTSGGFEQFF.

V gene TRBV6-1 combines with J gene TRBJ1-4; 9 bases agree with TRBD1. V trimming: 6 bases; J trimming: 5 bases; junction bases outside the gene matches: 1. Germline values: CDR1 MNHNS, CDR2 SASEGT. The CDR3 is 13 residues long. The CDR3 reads CASRGTGNEKLFF. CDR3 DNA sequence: TGTGCCAGCAGAGGGACAGGGAATGAAAAACTGTTTTTT.

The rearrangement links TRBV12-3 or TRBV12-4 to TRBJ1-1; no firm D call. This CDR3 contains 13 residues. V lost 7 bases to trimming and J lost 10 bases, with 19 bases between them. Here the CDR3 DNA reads TGTGCCAGCATAGGGCAGACGGCCCTCCGAGCTTTCTTT. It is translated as CASIGQTALRAFF.

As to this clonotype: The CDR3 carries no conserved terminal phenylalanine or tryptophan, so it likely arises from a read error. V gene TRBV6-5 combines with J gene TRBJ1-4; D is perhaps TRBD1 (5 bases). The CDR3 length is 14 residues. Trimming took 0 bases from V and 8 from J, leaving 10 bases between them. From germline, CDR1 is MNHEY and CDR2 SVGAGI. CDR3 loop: CASSYSNRGEKLFL. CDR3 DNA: TGTGCCAGCAGTTACTCGAATCGGGGGGAAAAACTGTTTCTT.

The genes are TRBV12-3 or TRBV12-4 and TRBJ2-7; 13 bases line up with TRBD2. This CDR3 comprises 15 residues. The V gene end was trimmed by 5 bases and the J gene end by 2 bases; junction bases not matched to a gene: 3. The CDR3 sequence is CASSAGTSGTYEQYF. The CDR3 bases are TGTGCCAGCAGTGCCGGGACTAGCGGGACCTACGAGCAGTACTTC.

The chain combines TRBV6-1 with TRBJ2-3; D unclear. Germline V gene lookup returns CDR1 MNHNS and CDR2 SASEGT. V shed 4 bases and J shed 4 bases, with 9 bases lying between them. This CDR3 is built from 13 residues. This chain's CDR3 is CASSAPLPDTQYF. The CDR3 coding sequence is TGTGCCAGCAGTGCGCCCTTACCAGATACGCAGTATTTT.

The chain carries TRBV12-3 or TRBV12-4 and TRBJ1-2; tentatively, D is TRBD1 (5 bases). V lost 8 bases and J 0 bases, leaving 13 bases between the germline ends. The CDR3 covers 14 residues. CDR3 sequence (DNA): TGTGCCAGCTCGTGGGGCAGCTCTAACTATGGCTACACCTTC. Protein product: CASSWGSSNYGYTF.

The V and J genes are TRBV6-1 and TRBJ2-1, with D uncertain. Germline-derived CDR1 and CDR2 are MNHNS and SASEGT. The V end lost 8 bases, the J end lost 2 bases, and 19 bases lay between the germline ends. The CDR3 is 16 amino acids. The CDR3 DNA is TGTGCCAGCCCCTCAGCAGCGAGGTTCCCCTACAATGAGCAGTTCTTC. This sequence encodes CASPSAARFPYNEQFF.

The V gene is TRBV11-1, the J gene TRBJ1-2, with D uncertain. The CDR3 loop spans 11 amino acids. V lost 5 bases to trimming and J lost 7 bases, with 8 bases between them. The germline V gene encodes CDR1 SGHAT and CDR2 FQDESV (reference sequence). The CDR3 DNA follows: TGTGCCAGCAGCCTTCTCGGTGGCTACACCTTC. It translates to CASSLLGGYTF.

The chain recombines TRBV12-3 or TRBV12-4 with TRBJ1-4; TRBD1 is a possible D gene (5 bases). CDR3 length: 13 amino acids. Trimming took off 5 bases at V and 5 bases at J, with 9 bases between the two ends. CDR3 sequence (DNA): TGTGCCAGCAGTAAAAGACAGAATGAAAAACTGTTTTTT. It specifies CASSKRQNEKLFF.

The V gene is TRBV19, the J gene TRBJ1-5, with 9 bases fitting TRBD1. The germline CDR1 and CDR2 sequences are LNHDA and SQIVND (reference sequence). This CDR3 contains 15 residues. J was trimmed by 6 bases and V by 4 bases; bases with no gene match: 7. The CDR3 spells CASSTPPTGGQPQHF. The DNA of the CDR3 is TGTGCCAGTAGTACCCCACCGACAGGGGGTCAGCCCCAGCATTTT.

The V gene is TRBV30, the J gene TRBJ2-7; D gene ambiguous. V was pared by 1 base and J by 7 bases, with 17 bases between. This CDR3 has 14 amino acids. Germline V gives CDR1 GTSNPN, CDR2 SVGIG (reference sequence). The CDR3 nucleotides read TGTGCCTGGAGTGGGGCCCTACCACCCGGGGAGCAGTACTTC. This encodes CAWSGALPPGEQYF.

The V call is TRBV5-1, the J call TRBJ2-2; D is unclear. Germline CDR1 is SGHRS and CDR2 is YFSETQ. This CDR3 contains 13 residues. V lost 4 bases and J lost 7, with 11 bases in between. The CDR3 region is CASSVPVGGELFF. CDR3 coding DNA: TGCGCCAGCAGCGTCCCCGTTGGCGGGGAGCTGTTTTTT.

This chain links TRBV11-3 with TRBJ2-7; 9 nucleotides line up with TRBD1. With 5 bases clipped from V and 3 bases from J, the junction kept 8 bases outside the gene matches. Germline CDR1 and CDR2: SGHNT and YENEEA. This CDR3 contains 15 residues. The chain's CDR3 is CASSASGTGSYEQYF. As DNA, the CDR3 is TGTGCCAGCAGCGCCTCCGGGACAGGGAGCTACGAGCAGTACTTC.

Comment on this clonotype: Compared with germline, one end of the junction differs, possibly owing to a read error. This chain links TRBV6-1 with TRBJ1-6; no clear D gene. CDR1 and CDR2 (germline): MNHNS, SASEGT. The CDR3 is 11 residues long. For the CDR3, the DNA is TGTGCCAGCAGTGATAGGGCGTTAAAGTCCTTT. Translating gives CASSDRALKSF.

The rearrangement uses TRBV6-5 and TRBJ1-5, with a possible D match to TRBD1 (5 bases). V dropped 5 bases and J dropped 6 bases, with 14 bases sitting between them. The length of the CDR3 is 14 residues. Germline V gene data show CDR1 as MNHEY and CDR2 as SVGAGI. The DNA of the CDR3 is TGTGCCAGCAGTAACGACAGACAATCTCAGCCCCAGCATTTT. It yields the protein CASSNDRQSQPQHF.

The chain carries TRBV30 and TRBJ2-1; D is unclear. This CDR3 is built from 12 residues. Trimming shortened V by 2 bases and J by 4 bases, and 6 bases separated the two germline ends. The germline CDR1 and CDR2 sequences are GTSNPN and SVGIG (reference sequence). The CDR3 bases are TGTGCCTGGAGTAAACTGTACAATGAGCAGTTCTTC. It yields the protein CAWSKLYNEQFF.